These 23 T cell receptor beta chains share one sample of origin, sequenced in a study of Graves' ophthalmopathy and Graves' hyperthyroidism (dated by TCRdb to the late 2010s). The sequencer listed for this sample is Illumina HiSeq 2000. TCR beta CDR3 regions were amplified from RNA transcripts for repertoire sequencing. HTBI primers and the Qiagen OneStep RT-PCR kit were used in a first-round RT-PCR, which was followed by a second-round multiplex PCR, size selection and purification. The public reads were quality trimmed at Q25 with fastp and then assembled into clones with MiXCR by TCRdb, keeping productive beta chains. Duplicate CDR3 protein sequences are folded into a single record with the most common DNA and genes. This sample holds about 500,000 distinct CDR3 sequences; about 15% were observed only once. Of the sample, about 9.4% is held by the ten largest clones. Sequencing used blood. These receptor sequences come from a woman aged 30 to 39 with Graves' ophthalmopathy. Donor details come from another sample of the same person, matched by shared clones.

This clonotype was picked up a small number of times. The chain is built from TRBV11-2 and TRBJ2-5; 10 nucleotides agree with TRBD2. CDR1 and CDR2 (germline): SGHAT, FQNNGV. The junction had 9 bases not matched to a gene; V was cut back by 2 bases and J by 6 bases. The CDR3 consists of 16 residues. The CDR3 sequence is CASSLQRGGRLKTQYF. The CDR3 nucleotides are TGTGCCAGCAGCTTACAGCGGGGGGGCCGTTTGAAGACCCAGTACTTC. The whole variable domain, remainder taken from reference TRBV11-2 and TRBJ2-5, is EAGVAQSPRYKIIEKRQSVAFWCNPISGHATLYWYQQILGQGPKLLIQFQNNGVVDDSQLPKDRFSAERLKGVDSTLKIQPAKLEDSAVYLCASSLQRGGRLKTQYFGPGTRLLVL.

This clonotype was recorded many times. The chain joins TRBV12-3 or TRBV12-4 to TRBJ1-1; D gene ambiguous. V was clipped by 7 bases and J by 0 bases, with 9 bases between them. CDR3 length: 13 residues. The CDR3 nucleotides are TGTGCCAGCACTCTCGGAGTGAACACTGAAGCTTTCTTT. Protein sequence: CASTLGVNTEAFF.

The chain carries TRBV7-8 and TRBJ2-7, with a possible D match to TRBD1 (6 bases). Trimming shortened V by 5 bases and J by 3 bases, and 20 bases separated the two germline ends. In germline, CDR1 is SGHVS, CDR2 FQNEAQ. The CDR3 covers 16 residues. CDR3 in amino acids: CASSNTGTRLFYEQYF. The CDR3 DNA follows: TGTGCCAGCAGCAACACAGGGACGAGGTTATTCTACGAGCAGTACTTC.

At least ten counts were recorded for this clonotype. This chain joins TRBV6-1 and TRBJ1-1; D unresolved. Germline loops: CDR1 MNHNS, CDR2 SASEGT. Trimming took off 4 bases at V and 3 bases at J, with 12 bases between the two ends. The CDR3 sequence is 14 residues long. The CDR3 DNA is TGTGCCAGCAGTGGGACGCCCCGGGACACTGAAGCTTTCTTT. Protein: CASSGTPRDTEAFF.

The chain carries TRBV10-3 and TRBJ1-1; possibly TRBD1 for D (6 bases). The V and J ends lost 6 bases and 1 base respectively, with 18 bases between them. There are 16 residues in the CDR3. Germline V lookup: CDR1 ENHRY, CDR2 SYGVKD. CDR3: CAISSPRGARNTEAFF. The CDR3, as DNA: TGTGCCATCAGCTCCCCCCGGGGGGCTAGGAACACTGAAGCTTTCTTT.

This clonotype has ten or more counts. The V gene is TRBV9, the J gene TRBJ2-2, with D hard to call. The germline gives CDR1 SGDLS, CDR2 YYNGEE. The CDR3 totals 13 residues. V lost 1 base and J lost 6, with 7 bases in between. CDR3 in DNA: TGTGCCAGCAGCGTACCCTTAGCCGGGGAGCTGTTTTTT. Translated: CASSVPLAGELFF. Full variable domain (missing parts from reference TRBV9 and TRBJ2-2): DSGVTQTPKHLITATGQRVTLRCSPRSGDLSVYWYQQSLDQGLQFLIQYYNGEERAKGNILERFSAQQFPDLHSELNLSSLELGDSALYFCASSVPLAGELFFGEGSRLTVL.

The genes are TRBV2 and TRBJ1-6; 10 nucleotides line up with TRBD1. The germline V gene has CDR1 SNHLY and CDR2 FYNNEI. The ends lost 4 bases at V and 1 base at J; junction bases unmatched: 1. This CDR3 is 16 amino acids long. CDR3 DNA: TGTGCCAGCAGTGGGACAGGGGGATCCTATAATTCACCCCTCCACTTT. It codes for CASSGTGGSYNSPLHF.

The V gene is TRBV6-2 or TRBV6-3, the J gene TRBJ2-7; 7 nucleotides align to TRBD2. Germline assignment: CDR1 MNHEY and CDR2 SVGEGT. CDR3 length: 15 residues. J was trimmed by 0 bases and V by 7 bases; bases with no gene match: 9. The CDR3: CASTEHGGSSYEQYF. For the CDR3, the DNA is TGTGCCAGCACCGAACACGGCGGGAGCTCCTACGAGCAGTACTTC.

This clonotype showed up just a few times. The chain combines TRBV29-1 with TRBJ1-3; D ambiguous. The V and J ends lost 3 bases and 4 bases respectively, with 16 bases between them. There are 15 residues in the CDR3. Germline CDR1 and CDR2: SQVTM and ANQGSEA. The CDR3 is CSVDDPIGEGNTIYF. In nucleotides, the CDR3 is TGCAGCGTTGATGACCCGATCGGGGAGGGAAACACCATATATTTT.

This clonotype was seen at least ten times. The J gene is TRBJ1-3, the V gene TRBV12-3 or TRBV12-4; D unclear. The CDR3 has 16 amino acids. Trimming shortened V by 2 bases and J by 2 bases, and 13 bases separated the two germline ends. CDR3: CASSLPPRVAGNTIYF. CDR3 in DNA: TGTGCCAGCAGTTTACCCCCGCGGGTCGCTGGAAACACCATATATTTT.

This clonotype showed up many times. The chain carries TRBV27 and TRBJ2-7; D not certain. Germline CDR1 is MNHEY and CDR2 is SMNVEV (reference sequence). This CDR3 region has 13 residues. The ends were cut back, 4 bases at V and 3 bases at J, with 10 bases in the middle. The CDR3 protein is CASSYHLSYEQYF. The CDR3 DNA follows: TGTGCCAGCAGTTACCACCTAAGCTACGAGCAGTACTTC.

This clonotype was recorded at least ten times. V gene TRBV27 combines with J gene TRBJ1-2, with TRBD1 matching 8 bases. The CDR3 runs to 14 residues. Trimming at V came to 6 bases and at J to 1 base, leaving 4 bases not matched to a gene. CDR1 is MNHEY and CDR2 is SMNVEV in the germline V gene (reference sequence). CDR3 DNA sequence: TGTGCCAGCAGCGACAGGGGTCATAACTATGGCTACACCTTC. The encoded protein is CASSDRGHNYGYTF.

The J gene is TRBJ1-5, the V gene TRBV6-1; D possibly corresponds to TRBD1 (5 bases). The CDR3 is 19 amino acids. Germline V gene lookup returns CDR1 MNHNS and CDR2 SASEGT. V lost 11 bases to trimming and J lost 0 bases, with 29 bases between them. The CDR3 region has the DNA TGTGCCGCAAGTGGCCTTTGGTGGGGGGAATCTTATAGCAATCAGCCCCAGCATTTT. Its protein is CAASGLWWGESYSNQPQHF.

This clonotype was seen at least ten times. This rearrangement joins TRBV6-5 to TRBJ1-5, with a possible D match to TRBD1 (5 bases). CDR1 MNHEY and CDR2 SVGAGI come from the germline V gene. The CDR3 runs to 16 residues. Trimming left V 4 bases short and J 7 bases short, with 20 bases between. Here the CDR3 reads CASSSWGADERQPQHF. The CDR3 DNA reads TGTGCCAGCAGTTCCTGGGGCGCAGATGAGAGGCAGCCCCAGCATTTT.

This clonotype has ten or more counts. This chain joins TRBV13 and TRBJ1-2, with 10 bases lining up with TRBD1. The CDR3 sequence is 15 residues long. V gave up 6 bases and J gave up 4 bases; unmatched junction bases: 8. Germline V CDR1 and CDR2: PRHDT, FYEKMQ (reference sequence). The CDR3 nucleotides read TGTGCCAGCAGTCCCCGGGACAGGGGATCCTATGGCTACACCTTC. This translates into CASSPRDRGSYGYTF.

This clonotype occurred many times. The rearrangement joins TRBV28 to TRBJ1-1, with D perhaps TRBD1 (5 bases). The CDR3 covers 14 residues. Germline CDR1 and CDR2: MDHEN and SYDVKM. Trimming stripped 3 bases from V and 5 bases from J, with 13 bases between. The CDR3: CASSFRRGETEAFF. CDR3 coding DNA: TGTGCCAGCAGTTTTCGAAGGGGAGAGACTGAAGCTTTCTTT.

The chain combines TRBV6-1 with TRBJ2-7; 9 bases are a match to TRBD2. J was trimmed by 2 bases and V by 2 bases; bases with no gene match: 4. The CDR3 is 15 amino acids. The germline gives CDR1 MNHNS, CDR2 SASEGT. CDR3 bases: TGTGCCAGCAGTGAAAGGGCTAGCGGGGCCTACGAGCAGTACTTC. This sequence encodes CASSERASGAYEQYF.

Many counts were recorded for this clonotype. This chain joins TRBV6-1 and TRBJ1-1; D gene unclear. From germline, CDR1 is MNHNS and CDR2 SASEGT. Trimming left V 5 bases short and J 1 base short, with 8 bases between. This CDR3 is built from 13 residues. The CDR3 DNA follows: TGTGCCAGCAGTAAGACCCGGAACACTGAAGCTTTCTTT. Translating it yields CASSKTRNTEAFF.

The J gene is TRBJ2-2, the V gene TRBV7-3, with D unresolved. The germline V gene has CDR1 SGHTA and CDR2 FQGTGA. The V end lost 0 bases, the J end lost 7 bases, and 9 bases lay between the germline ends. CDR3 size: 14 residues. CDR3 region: CASSLTRGFGELFF. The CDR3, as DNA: TGTGCCAGCAGCTTAACTCGTGGGTTCGGGGAGCTGTTTTTT.

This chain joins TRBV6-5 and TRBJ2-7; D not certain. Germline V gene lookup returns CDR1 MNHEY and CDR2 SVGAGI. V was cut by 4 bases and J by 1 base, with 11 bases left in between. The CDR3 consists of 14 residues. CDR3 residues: CASSWLGRSYEQYF. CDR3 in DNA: TGTGCCAGCAGTTGGCTTGGAAGATCCTACGAGCAGTACTTC.

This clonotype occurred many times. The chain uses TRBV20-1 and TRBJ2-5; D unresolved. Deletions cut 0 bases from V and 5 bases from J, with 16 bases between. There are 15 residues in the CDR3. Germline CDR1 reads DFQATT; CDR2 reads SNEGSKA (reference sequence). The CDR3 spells CSARDTGRSRETQYF. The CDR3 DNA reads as TGCAGTGCTAGAGATACGGGCAGATCTCGGGAGACCCAGTACTTC.

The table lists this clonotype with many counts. CDR3 loop: CASSPGTGGSYGYTF. The CDR3 coding sequence is TGTGCCAGCAGCCCCGGGACAGGGGGCAGCTATGGCTACACCTTC. The gene calls are TRBV6-5 and TRBJ1-2; 12 bases line up with TRBD1. CDR1 and CDR2 (germline): MNHEY, SVGAGI. Trimming at V came to 6 bases and at J to 4 bases, leaving 6 bases not matched to a gene. The CDR3 runs 15 residues.

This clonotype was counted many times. CDR3 sequence reads: CASSRFRDRNNSPLHF. The CDR3 nucleotides read TGTGCCAGCAGCCGTTTCCGGGACAGAAATAATTCACCCCTCCACTTT. This rearrangement joins TRBV7-9 to TRBJ1-6, with TRBD1 matching 7 bases. Unmatched junction bases numbered 9, after V lost 5 bases and J lost 5 bases. The CDR3 has 16 amino acids. Germline CDR1 SEHNR, CDR2 FQNEAQ (reference sequence).